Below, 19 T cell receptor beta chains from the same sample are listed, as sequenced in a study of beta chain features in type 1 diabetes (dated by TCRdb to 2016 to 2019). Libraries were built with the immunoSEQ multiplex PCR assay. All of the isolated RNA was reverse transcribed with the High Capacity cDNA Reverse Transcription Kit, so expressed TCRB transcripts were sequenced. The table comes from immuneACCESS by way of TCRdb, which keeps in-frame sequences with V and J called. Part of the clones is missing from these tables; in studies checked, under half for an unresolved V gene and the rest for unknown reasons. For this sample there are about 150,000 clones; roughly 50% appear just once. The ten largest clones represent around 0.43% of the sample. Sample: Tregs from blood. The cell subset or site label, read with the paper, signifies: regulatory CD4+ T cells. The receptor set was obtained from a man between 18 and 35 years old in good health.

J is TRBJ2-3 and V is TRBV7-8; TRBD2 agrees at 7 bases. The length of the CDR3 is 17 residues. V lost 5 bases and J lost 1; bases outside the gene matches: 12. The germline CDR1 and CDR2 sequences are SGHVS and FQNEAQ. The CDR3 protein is CASSQLGGTSGTDTQYF. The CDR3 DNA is TGTGCCAGCAGCCAACTGGGGGGTACTAGCGGCACAGATACGCAGTATTTT.

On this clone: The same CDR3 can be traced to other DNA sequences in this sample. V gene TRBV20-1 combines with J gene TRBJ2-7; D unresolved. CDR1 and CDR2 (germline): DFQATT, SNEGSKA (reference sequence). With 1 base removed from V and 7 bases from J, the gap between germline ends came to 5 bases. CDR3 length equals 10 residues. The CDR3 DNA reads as TGCAGTGCTAGAGTGTATGAGCAGTACTTC. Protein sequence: CSARVYEQYF.

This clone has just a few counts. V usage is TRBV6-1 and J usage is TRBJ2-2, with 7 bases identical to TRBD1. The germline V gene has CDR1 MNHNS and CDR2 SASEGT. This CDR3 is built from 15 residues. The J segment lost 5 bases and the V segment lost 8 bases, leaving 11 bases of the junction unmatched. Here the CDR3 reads CASRDWGRGTGELFF. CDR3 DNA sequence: TGTGCCAGCCGAGACTGGGGCAGGGGGACCGGGGAGCTGTTTTTT.

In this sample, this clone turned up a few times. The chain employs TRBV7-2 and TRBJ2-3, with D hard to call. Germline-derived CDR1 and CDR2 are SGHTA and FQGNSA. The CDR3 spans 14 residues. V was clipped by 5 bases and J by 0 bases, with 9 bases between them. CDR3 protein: CASSARVSTDTQYF. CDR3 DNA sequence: TGTGCCAGCAGCGCCCGGGTCAGCACAGATACGCAGTATTTT.

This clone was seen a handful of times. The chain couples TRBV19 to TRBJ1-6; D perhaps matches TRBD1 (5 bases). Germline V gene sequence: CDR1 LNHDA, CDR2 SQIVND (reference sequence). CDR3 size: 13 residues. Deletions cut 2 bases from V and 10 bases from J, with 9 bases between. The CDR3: CASSIQGNSPLHF. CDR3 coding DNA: TGTGCCAGTAGTATACAGGGAAACTCACCCCTCCACTTT.

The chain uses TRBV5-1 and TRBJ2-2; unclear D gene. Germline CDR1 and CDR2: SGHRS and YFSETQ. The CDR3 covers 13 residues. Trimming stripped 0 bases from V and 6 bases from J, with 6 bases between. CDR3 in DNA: TGCGCCAGCAGCTTGGGCGGCTCCGGGGAGCTGTTTTTT. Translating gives CASSLGGSGELFF.

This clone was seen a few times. CDR3 protein: CASSLLSGGSHNEQFF. In DNA, the CDR3 is TGTGCCAGCAGTTTATTAAGCGGCGGGAGTCACAATGAGCAGTTCTTC. This rearrangement joins TRBV28 to TRBJ2-1; 7 bases map to TRBD2. The CDR3 is made up of 16 amino acids. Unmatched junction bases numbered 8, after V lost 1 base and J lost 5 bases. In germline, CDR1 is MDHEN, CDR2 SYDVKM. Combining the CDR3 with reference TRBV28 and TRBJ2-1 gives the whole variable domain DVKVTQSSRYLVKRTGEKVFLECVQDMDHENMFWYRQDPGLGLRLIYFSYDVKMKEKGDIPEGYSVSREKKERFSLILESASTNQTSMYLCASSLLSGGSHNEQFFGPGTRLTVL.

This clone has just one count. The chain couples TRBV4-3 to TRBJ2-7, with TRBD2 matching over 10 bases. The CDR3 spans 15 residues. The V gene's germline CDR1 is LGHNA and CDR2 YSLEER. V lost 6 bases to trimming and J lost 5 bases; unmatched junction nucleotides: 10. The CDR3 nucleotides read TGCGCCAGCAGGCTCGAACTAGCGGGGTGGCACGAGCAGTACTTC. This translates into CASRLELAGWHEQYF.

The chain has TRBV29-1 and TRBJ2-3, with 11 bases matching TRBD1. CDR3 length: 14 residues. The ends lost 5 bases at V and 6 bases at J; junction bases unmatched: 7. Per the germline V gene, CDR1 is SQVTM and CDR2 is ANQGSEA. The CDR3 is CSVSGTGGMDTQYF. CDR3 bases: TGCAGCGTTTCAGGGACAGGGGGTATGGATACGCAGTATTTT.

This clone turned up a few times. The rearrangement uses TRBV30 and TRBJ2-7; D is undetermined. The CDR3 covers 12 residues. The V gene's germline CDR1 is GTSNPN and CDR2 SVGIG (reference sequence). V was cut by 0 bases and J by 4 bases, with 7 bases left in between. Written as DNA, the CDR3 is TGTGCCTGGAGTGTACCCCTATACGAGCAGTACTTC. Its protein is CAWSVPLYEQYF.

CDR3 nucleotides: TGTGCCAGCAGTGAACGCGGGGGACGGTTGTTCTTC. It is translated as CASSERGGRLFF. This chain connects TRBV2 to TRBJ2-1, with 7 bases fitting TRBD2. V trimming: 2 bases; J trimming: 15 bases; junction bases outside the gene matches: 7. This CDR3 contains 12 residues. The V gene's germline CDR1 is SNHLY and CDR2 FYNNEI.

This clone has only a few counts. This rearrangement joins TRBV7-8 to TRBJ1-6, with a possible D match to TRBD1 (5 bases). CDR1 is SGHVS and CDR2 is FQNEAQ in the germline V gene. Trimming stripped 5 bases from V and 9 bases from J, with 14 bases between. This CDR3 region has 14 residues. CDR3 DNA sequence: TGTGCCAGCAGCCCAGGGCGCGCAATTTCACCCCTCCACTTT. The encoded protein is CASSPGRAISPLHF.

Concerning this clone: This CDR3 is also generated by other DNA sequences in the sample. This chain's CDR3 is CASSSDRGGGSPLHF. As DNA, the CDR3 is TGTGCCAGCAGCTCTGACAGGGGCGGAGGTTCCCCCCTCCACTTT. The chain links TRBV7-9 to TRBJ1-6; 8 positions match TRBD1. V lost 4 bases, J lost 13 bases, and 12 bases stayed unmatched. Germline V gene lookup returns CDR1 SEHNR and CDR2 FQNEAQ (reference sequence). The CDR3 has 15 residues.

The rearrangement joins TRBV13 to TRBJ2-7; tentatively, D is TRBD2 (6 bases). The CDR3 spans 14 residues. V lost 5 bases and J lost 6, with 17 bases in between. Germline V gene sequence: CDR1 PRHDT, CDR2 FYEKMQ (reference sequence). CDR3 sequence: CASSVRGLGGEQYF. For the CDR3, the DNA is TGTGCCAGCAGCGTCCGGGGGTTAGGTGGCGAGCAGTACTTC.

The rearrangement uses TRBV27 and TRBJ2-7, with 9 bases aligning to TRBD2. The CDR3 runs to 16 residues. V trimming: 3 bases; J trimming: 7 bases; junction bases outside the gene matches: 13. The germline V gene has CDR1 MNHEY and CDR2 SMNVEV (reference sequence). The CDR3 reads CASSFLGSGRFREQYF. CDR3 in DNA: TGTGCCAGCAGTTTTTTGGGTAGCGGGAGATTCAGAGAGCAGTACTTC.

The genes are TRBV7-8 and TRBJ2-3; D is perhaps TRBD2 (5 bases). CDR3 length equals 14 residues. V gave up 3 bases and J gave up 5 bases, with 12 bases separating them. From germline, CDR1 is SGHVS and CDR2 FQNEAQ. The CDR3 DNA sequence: TGTGCCAGCAGCTTCGGACTGGAAGAAGATACGCAGTATTTT. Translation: CASSFGLEEDTQYF.

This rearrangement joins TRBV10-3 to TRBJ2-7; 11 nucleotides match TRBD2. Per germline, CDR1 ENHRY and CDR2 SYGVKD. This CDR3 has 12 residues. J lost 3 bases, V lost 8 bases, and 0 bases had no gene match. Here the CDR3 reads CAIGTSGYEQYF. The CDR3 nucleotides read TGTGCCATCGGGACTAGCGGCTACGAGCAGTACTTC.

Here the CDR3 reads CASSRNMETQYF. As DNA, the CDR3 is TGTGCCAGCTCACGAAACATGGAGACCCAGTACTTC. The V and J genes are TRBV18 and TRBJ2-5, with no clear D. This CDR3 has 12 residues. Trimming removed 4 bases at V and 5 bases at J, with 8 bases between. Germline CDR1 and CDR2: KGHSH and LQKENI.

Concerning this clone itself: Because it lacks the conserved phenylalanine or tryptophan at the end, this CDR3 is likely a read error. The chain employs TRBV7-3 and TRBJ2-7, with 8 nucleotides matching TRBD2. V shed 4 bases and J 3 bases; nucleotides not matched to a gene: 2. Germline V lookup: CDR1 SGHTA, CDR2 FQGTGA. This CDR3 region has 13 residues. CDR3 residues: CASSSGGVYEQYL. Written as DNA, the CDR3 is TGTGCCAGCAGCTCGGGGGGGGTCTACGAGCAGTACCTC.